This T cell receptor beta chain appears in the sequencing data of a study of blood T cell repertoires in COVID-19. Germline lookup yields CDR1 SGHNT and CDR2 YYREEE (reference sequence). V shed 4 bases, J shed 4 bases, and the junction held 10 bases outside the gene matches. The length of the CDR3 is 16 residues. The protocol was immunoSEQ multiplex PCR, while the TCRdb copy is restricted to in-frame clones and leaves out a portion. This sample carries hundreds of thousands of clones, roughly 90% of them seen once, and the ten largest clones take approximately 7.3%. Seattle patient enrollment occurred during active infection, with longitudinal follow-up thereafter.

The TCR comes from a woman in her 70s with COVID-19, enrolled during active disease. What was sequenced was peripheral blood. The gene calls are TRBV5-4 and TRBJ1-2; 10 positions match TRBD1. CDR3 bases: TGTGCCAGCAGCCGTCCCGGGACAGGGGATGGCTATGGCTACACCTTC. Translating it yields CASSRPGTGDGYGYTF.